These 23 T cell receptor beta chains came from one sample sequenced in a study of cytomegalovirus exposure and HLA in healthy donors. Amplification used 60 Vbeta primers and 13 Jbeta primers. Sequenced by immunoSEQ multiplex PCR; TCRdb stores in-frame clones only, minus some. The table has about 89,000 clones, roughly 80% seen once. What was sequenced was PBMCs. These receptors all stem from a man younger than 40 in good health and CMV-seronegative.

This chain connects TRBV19 to TRBJ2-7, with D hard to call. The CDR3 runs 15 residues. Germline V gene sequence: CDR1 LNHDA, CDR2 SQIVND (reference sequence). V lost 5 bases and J 3 bases, leaving 17 bases between the germline ends. CDR3 residues: CASSYAAPPNYEQYF. The CDR3 bases are TGTGCCAGTAGTTATGCGGCTCCCCCCAACTACGAGCAGTACTTC.

As for this clone: Compared with germline, one end of the junction differs, possibly owing to a read error. The chain links TRBV7-9 to TRBJ2-1; 11 bases agree with TRBD2. CDR3 size: 19 residues. CDR1 and CDR2 from the germline V gene are SEHNR and FQNEAQ (reference sequence). CDR3 region: CSSSLARLAGGASYNEQFF. The CDR3 bases are TGTTCCAGCAGCTTAGCGCGGCTAGCGGGAGGCGCCTCCTACAATGAGCAGTTCTTC.

This clone was counted only a few times. The chain couples TRBV9 to TRBJ1-2; TRBD1 matches at 7 bases. Trimming cost V 6 bases and J 3 bases; bases outside gene matches: 5. CDR1 SGDLS and CDR2 YYNGEE come from the germline V gene. CDR3 size: 13 residues. CDR3 nucleotide sequence: TGTGCCAGCACCCCAGGGACAGACTATGGCTACACCTTC. This encodes CASTPGTDYGYTF.

The chain employs TRBV18 and TRBJ2-3; 9 nucleotides align to TRBD1. Germline-derived CDR1 and CDR2 are KGHSH and LQKENI. The CDR3 is 15 amino acids. Trimming cost V 4 bases and J 2 bases; bases outside gene matches: 4. The CDR3 here is CASSQTGGFTDTQYF. The CDR3 region has the DNA TGTGCCAGCTCACAAACAGGGGGCTTCACAGATACGCAGTATTTT. Based on the CDR3 plus reference TRBV18 and TRBJ2-3, the full variable domain is NAGVMQNPRHLVRRRGQEARLRCSPMKGHSHVYWYRQLPEEGLKFMVYLQKENIIDESGMPKERFSAEFPKEGPSILRIQQVVRGDSAAYFCASSQTGGFTDTQYFGPGTRLTVL.

The chain carries TRBV30 and TRBJ1-6; 7 bases fit TRBD1. Trimming at V came to 4 bases and at J to 9 bases, leaving 15 bases not matched to a gene. Germline-derived CDR1 and CDR2 are GTSNPN and SVGIG (reference sequence). The CDR3 has 16 amino acids. CDR3 loop: CAWTSDRASMRSPLHF. DNA for the CDR3: TGTGCCTGGACTTCTGACAGGGCGTCTATGCGTTCACCCCTCCACTTT.

This sequence joins TRBV7-6 and TRBJ2-2; D ambiguous. Per the germline V gene, CDR1 is SGHVS and CDR2 is FNYEAQ. This CDR3 has 16 residues. V shed 0 bases and J shed 4 bases, with 12 bases lying between them. The CDR3 region is CASSLAWAESTGELFF. Here the CDR3 DNA reads TGTGCCAGCAGCTTAGCGTGGGCAGAAAGCACCGGGGAGCTGTTTTTT.

V usage is TRBV25-1 and J usage is TRBJ2-1; 7 nucleotides align to TRBD1. CDR1 is MGHDK and CDR2 is SYGVNS in the germline V gene. J was trimmed by 4 bases and V by 7 bases; bases with no gene match: 10. The CDR3 runs 15 residues. The CDR3 loop is CASNPDREAYNEQFF. The CDR3 DNA follows: TGTGCCAGCAATCCAGACAGGGAAGCATACAATGAGCAGTTCTTC.

The chain uses TRBV29-1 and TRBJ1-4; TRBD1 matches 9 bases. The CDR3 totals 13 residues. Germline-derived CDR1 and CDR2 are SQVTM and ANQGSEA. With 4 bases clipped from V and 8 bases from J, the junction kept 5 bases outside the gene matches. CDR3 in amino acids: CSVAGTGREKLFF. CDR3 nucleotide sequence: TGCAGCGTTGCCGGGACAGGGAGGGAAAAACTGTTTTTT.

The chain has TRBV10-3 and TRBJ1-3; no reliable D call. The CDR3 is 14 residues long. Germline values: CDR1 ENHRY, CDR2 SYGVKD. The V end was cut by 2 bases, the J end by 0 bases, with 5 bases between. The CDR3 coding sequence is TGTGCCATCAGTGAGCCATTCTCTGGAAACACCATATATTTT. It codes for CAISEPFSGNTIYF.

The rearrangement uses TRBV2 and TRBJ1-3; tentative D call: TRBD1 (5 bases). Trimming stripped 2 bases from V and 0 bases from J, with 11 bases between. The CDR3 is 16 amino acids. CDR1 SNHLY and CDR2 FYNNEI come from the germline V gene. The CDR3 nucleotides are TGTGCCAGCAGTGAACAGGGAATAAGCTCTGGAAACACCATATATTTT. Translating gives CASSEQGISSGNTIYF.

The chain joins TRBV28 to TRBJ2-3, with 7 bases identical to TRBD2. Trimming removed 4 bases from V and 2 bases from J; junction bases left unmatched: 6. There are 15 residues in the CDR3. Germline loops: CDR1 MDHEN, CDR2 SYDVKM. The CDR3 sequence: CASSSASGHTDTQYF. In DNA, the CDR3 is TGTGCCAGCAGTTCCGCTAGCGGCCACACAGATACGCAGTATTTT.

The J gene is TRBJ2-3, the V gene TRBV19, with 11 nucleotides matching TRBD1. The CDR3 covers 13 residues. CDR1 is LNHDA and CDR2 is SQIVND in the germline V gene (reference sequence). The junction had 1 base not matched to a gene; V was cut back by 6 bases and J by 5 bases. Here the CDR3 DNA reads TGTGCCAGTAGAGGGACAGGGGGAGATACGCAGTATTTT. Protein sequence: CASRGTGGDTQYF.

The V gene is TRBV18, the J gene TRBJ2-3; tentative D call: TRBD1 (5 bases). Deletions cut 2 bases from V and 4 bases from J, with 16 bases between. The CDR3 has 16 residues. CDR1 is KGHSH, CDR2 LQKENI, per germline. CDR3 sequence reads: CASSPSSQGPADTQYF. CDR3 in DNA: TGTGCCAGCTCACCAAGTAGTCAGGGTCCCGCAGATACGCAGTATTTT.

The DNA of the CDR3 is TGCGCCAGCAGCCTGACAGGGTCGAGGCAGTCACCCCTCCACTTT. It is translated as CASSLTGSRQSPLHF. The gene calls are TRBV10-1 and TRBJ1-6, with TRBD1 matching over 7 bases. The CDR3 has 15 residues. Germline CDR1 WNHNN, CDR2 SYGVQD (reference sequence). The V gene end was trimmed by 6 bases and the J gene end by 10 bases; junction bases not matched to a gene: 12.

The V gene is TRBV9, the J gene TRBJ1-4; D ambiguous. This CDR3 region has 14 residues. Germline CDR1 and CDR2: SGDLS and YYNGEE. The V and J ends lost 3 bases and 2 bases respectively, with 8 bases between them. The CDR3 DNA is TGTGCCAGCAGCGCACAGCTTACTAATGAAAAACTGTTTTTT. Translating gives CASSAQLTNEKLFF.

The chain is built from TRBV9 and TRBJ1-5, with 10 bases matching TRBD1. The CDR3 consists of 15 residues. After removal of 4 bases from V and 4 bases from J, the junction contained 5 bases not matched to a gene. The germline gives CDR1 SGDLS, CDR2 YYNGEE. In DNA form, the CDR3 reads TGTGCCAGCAGCCCGGGACAGGGGATTAATCAGCCCCAGCATTTT. It codes for CASSPGQGINQPQHF.

The chain is built from TRBV5-1 and TRBJ2-7, with TRBD2 matching 7 bases. The V segment lost 0 bases and the J segment 3 bases; nucleotides outside the gene matches: 3. The CDR3 has 14 residues. The V gene's germline CDR1 is SGHRS and CDR2 YFSETQ. This CDR3 is CASSLARGGYEQYF. CDR3 nucleotides: TGCGCCAGCAGCTTGGCCCGCGGGGGCTACGAGCAGTACTTC.

This rearrangement joins TRBV18 to TRBJ2-2, with 7 positions matching TRBD2. The CDR3 is 16 amino acids. The J segment lost 0 bases and the V segment lost 4 bases, leaving 5 bases of the junction unmatched. The germline CDR1 and CDR2 sequences are KGHSH and LQKENI. CDR3 amino acids: CASSQLGTTNTGELFF. DNA for the CDR3: TGTGCCAGCTCACAACTGGGGACTACGAACACCGGGGAGCTGTTTTTT. Combining the CDR3 with reference TRBV18 and TRBJ2-2 gives the whole variable domain NAGVMQNPRHLVRRRGQEARLRCSPMKGHSHVYWYRQLPEEGLKFMVYLQKENIIDESGMPKERFSAEFPKEGPSILRIQQVVRGDSAAYFCASSQLGTTNTGELFFGEGSRLTVL.

This clone was picked up one time. This chain connects TRBV7-9 to TRBJ1-1; no clear D gene. This CDR3 has 14 amino acids. The V and J ends lost 2 bases and 4 bases respectively, with 11 bases between them. Germline CDR1 and CDR2: SEHNR and FQNEAQ (reference sequence). The CDR3 DNA is TGTGCCAGCAGCTTACTGGTGCGAGGCACTGAAGCTTTCTTT. Translation gives CASSLLVRGTEAFF.

The chain couples TRBV5-6 to TRBJ2-5, with 8 nucleotides matching TRBD1. Trimming at V came to 1 base and at J to 9 bases, leaving 8 bases not matched to a gene. CDR1 SGHDT and CDR2 YYEEEE come from the germline V gene. The CDR3 spans 14 residues. CDR3 DNA sequence: TGTGCCAGCAGCTTGATTCAGGGGGCGCTTTCCCAGTACTTC. Translation: CASSLIQGALSQYF.

The genes are TRBV2 and TRBJ1-1; the match to TRBD1 covers 7 bases. In germline, CDR1 is SNHLY, CDR2 FYNNEI. The J segment lost 2 bases and the V segment lost 11 bases, leaving 8 bases of the junction unmatched. This CDR3 has 13 amino acids. DNA of the CDR3: TGTGCCGGAAGTACAGGGGAAAACACTGAAGCTTTCTTT. Translated: CAGSTGENTEAFF.

The chain links TRBV18 to TRBJ1-4, with 7 positions matching TRBD1. CDR3 size: 15 residues. The germline gives CDR1 KGHSH, CDR2 LQKENI. J was trimmed by 4 bases and V by 3 bases; bases with no gene match: 5. CDR3 region: CASSPRDSLNEKLFF. The CDR3 bases are TGTGCCAGCTCACCTCGGGACAGCCTTAATGAAAAACTGTTTTTT. The whole variable domain, remainder taken from reference TRBV18 and TRBJ1-4, is NAGVMQNPRHLVRRRGQEARLRCSPMKGHSHVYWYRQLPEEGLKFMVYLQKENIIDESGMPKERFSAEFPKEGPSILRIQQVVRGDSAAYFCASSPRDSLNEKLFFGSGTQLSVL.

The chain recombines TRBV18 with TRBJ1-2, with 9 bases that match TRBD1. The CDR3 extends over 13 amino acids. CDR1 and CDR2 (germline): KGHSH, LQKENI. V was pared by 6 bases and J by 6 bases, with 5 bases of the junction left unmatched. The CDR3 reads CASSRQGVNGYTF. In nucleotides, the CDR3 is TGTGCCAGCTCCCGACAGGGGGTTAATGGCTACACCTTC.